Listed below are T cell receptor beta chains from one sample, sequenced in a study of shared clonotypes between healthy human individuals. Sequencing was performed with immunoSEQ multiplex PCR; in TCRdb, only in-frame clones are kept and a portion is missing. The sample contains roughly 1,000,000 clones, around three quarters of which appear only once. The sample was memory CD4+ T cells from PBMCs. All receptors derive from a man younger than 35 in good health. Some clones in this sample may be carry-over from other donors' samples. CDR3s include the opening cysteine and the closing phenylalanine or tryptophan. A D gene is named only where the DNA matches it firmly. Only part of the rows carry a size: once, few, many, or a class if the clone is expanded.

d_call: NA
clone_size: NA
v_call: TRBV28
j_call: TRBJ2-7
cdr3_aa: CASSFPWGPTYEQYF
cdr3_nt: TGTGCCAGCAGTTTCCCATGGGGTCCCACCTACGAGCAGTACTTC

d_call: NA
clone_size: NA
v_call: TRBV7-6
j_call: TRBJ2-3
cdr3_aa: CASSPGPASDTQYF
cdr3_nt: TGTGCCAGCAGCCCGGGACCGGCTTCGGATACGCAGTATTTT

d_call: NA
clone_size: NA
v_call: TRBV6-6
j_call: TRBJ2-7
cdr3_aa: CASTQGGEQYF
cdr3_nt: TGTGCCAGCACCCAGGGGGGGGAGCAGTACTTC

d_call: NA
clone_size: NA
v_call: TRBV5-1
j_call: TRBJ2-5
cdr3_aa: CASSLEIRETQYF
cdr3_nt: TGCGCCAGCAGCTTGGAGATCCGGGAGACCCAGTACTTC

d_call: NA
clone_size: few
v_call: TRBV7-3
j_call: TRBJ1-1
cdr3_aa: CASSSTRNTEAFF
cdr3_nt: TGTGCCAGCAGCTCGACACGGAACACTGAAGCTTTCTTT

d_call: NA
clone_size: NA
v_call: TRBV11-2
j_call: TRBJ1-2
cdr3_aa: CASSLAYTTSNYGYTF
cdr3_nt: TGTGCCAGCAGCTTAGCCTACACAACAAGCAACTATGGCTACACCTTC

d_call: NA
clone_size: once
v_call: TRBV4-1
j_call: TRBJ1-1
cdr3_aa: CASSPIGGVNTEAFF
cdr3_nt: TGCGCCAGCAGCCCCATTGGAGGGGTGAACACTGAAGCTTTCTTT

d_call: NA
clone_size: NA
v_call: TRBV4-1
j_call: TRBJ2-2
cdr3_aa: CASSPTGANTGELFF
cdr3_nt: TGCGCCAGCAGCCCGACAGGAGCGAACACCGGGGAGCTGTTTTTT

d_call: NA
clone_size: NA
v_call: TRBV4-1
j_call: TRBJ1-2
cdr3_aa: CASSQGQFYGYTF
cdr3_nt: TGCGCCAGCAGCCAGGGGCAGTTCTATGGCTACACCTTC

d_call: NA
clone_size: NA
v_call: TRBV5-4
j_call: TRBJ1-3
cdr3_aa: CASTDRSSGNTIYF
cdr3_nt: TGTGCCAGCACCGACAGGAGCTCTGGAAACACCATATATTTT

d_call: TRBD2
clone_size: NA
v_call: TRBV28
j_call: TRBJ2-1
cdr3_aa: CASRTIAGAGGEQFF
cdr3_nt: TGTGCCAGCCGAACAATAGCGGGAGCGGGAGGTGAGCAGTTCTTC

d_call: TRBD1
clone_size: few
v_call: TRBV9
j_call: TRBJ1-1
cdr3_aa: CASSQQGYTEAFF
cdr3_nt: TGCGCCAGCAGCCAACAGGGGTACACTGAAGCTTTCTTT

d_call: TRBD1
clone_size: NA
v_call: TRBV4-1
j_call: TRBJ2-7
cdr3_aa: CASSQRTGDSYEQYF
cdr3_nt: TGCGCCAGCAGCCAGCGGACAGGGGACTCCTACGAGCAGTACTTC

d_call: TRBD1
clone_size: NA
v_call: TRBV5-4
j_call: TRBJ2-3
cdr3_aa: CASSSRTGGSDTQYF
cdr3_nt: TGTGCCAGCAGTTCAAGGACAGGGGGATCAGATACGCAGTATTTT

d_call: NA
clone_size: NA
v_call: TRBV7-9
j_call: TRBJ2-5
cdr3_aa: CASRRFSGGLETQYF
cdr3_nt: TGTGCCAGCAGGCGATTTAGCGGAGGGCTGGAGACCCAGTACTTC

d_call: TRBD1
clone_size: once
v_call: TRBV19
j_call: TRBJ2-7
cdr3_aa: CASRQPGQGDEQYF
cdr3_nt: TGTGCCAGTAGGCAACCGGGACAGGGGGACGAGCAGTACTTC

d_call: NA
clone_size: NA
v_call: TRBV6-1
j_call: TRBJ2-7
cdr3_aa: CASSARTFTYEQYF
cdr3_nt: TGTGCCAGCAGTGCCAGGACCTTTACCTACGAGCAGTACTTC

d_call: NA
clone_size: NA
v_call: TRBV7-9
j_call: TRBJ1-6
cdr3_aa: CASSEEGVGSPLHF
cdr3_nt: TGTGCCAGCAGCGAAGAGGGGGTAGGGTCACCCCTCCACTTT

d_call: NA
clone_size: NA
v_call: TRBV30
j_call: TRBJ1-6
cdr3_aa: CAWSIFSSSPLHF
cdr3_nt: TGTGCCTGGAGTATTTTCTCAAGTTCACCCCTCCACTTT

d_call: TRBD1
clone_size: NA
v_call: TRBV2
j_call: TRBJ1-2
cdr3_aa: CASIKTGVDGYTF
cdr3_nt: TGTGCCAGCATTAAAACAGGGGTTGATGGCTACACCTTC